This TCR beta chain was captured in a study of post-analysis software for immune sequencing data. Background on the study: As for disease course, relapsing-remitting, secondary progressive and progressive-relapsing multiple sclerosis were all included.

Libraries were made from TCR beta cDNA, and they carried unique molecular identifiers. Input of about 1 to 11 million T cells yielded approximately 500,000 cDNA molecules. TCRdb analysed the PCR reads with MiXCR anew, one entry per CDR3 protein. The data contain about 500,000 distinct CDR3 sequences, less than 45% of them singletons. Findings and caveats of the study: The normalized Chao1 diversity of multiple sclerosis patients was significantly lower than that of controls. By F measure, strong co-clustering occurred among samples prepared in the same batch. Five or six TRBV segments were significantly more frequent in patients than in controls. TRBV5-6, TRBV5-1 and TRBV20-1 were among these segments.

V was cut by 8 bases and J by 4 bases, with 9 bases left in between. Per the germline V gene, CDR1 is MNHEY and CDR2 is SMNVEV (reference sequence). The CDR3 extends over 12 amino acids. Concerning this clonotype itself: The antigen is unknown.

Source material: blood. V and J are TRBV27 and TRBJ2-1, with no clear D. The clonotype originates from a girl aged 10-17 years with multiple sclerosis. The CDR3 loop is CASGPFYNEQFF. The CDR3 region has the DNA TGTGCCAGCGGCCCGTTTTACAATGAGCAGTTCTTC.